The 19 T cell receptor beta chains listed next were all sequenced from one sample in a study of cytomegalovirus exposure and HLA in healthy donors. PCR involved 60 Vbeta and 13 Jbeta primers. Sequencing used immunoSEQ multiplex PCR; TCRdb keeps in-frame clones, though not all of them. This sample has fewer than 80,000 clones, with 79% found just once. Source material: PBMCs. These receptors were taken from a man aged 25 to 45 in good health and CMV-seronegative.

J is TRBJ1-3 and V is TRBV18; D perhaps matches TRBD1 (6 bases). The germline CDR1 and CDR2 sequences are KGHSH and LQKENI. The CDR3 extends over 14 amino acids. Trimming removed 3 bases from V and 3 bases from J, with 9 bases in between. The DNA of the CDR3 is TGTGCCAGCTCACCTGACAGGAATGGAAACACCATATATTTT. Its translation: CASSPDRNGNTIYF.

This sequence joins TRBV29-1 and TRBJ1-2; no reliable D call. CDR3 length equals 12 residues. V lost 3 bases, J lost 4 bases, and 9 bases lay in between. Looked up from germline, CDR1 is SQVTM and CDR2 is ANQGSEA. This chain's CDR3 is CSVEAGPYGYTF. The CDR3 DNA is TGCAGCGTTGAGGCAGGTCCCTATGGCTACACCTTC.

The rearrangement links TRBV5-4 to TRBJ1-1; TRBD1 matches at 11 bases. Germline loops: CDR1 SGHNT, CDR2 YYREEE (reference sequence). This CDR3 contains 20 residues. V was pared by 4 bases and J by 0 bases, with 17 bases of the junction left unmatched. The CDR3 region is CASSPRTGGEVLLVNTEAFF. CDR3 bases: TGTGCCAGCAGCCCCAGGACAGGGGGCGAGGTTTTACTGGTGAACACTGAAGCTTTCTTT.

This sequence joins TRBV28 and TRBJ2-7, with D possibly matching TRBD1 (5 bases). Germline CDR1 and CDR2: MDHEN and SYDVKM. Trimming cost V 6 bases and J 2 bases, with 8 bases left between them. CDR3 length equals 12 residues. CDR3 sequence: CASRQAAYEQYF. Written as DNA, the CDR3 is TGTGCCAGCAGACAGGCGGCCTACGAGCAGTACTTC.

This chain links TRBV11-2 with TRBJ2-7; 11 positions match TRBD1. Looked up from germline, CDR1 is SGHAT and CDR2 is FQNNGV. With V trimmed by 6 bases and J by 6 bases, 10 bases remained unmatched. CDR3 length: 15 amino acids. CDR3 residues: CASSTPDRGRVEQYF. CDR3 coding DNA: TGTGCCAGCAGTACCCCGGACAGGGGGCGCGTCGAGCAGTACTTC.

This sequence joins TRBV5-1 and TRBJ2-5; TRBD1 might be the D (5 bases). CDR1 and CDR2 (germline): SGHRS, YFSETQ. This CDR3 is 14 amino acids long. V was shortened by 2 bases and J by 0 bases, with 8 bases between the two germline ends. The DNA of the CDR3 is TGCGCCAGCAGCTTAGGGGTGTACCAAGAGACCCAGTACTTC. It is translated as CASSLGVYQETQYF.

This clone was observed a few times. The gene calls are TRBV7-2 and TRBJ2-3; 7 bases line up with TRBD2. The CDR3 consists of 17 residues. Germline trimming cut 3 bases from V and 4 bases from J; bases unmatched to any gene: 13. Germline V gene lookup returns CDR1 SGHTA and CDR2 FQGNSA. CDR3 loop: CASSFLGLGLVPDTQYF. CDR3 DNA: TGTGCCAGCAGCTTCCTAGGTCTTGGACTAGTGCCAGATACGCAGTATTTT.

V is TRBV7-9 and J is TRBJ2-1; 7 bases line up with TRBD1. V lost 5 bases and J lost 4; bases outside the gene matches: 8. Germline-derived CDR1 and CDR2 are SEHNR and FQNEAQ (reference sequence). This CDR3 region has 15 residues. CDR3: CASSTGTAFYNEQFF. CDR3 in DNA: TGTGCCAGCAGCACGGGGACAGCTTTTTACAATGAGCAGTTCTTC.

There are a few counts of this clone. CDR3 bases: TGTGCCAGCAGTTCTGGACAGGGGTTATACAATGAGCAGTTCTTC. Protein: CASSSGQGLYNEQFF. The V and J genes are TRBV5-4 and TRBJ2-1; 9 positions agree with TRBD1. The CDR3 runs 15 residues. Germline CDR1 and CDR2: SGHNT and YYREEE (reference sequence). V lost 5 bases, J lost 4 bases, and 7 bases stayed unmatched.

The CDR3 loop is CASSPRTGSGTQYF. CDR3 sequence (DNA): TGTGCCAGTAGTCCTCGGACAGGGTCGGGGACCCAGTACTTC. The chain combines TRBV19 with TRBJ2-5; 8 bases map to TRBD1. The germline V gene encodes CDR1 LNHDA and CDR2 SQIVND (reference sequence). Unmatched junction bases numbered 9, after V lost 5 bases and J lost 7 bases. The CDR3 spans 14 residues.

The chain carries TRBV29-1 and TRBJ2-2; D gene ambiguous. CDR3 length: 12 amino acids. Germline CDR1 and CDR2: SQVTM and ANQGSEA. The germline V and J ends were trimmed by 7 bases and 3 bases, with 9 bases remaining between them. CDR3 protein: CSADSYTGELFF. The CDR3 DNA follows: TGCAGCGCCGACTCGTACACCGGGGAGCTGTTTTTT.

This clone was counted between two and nine times. The CDR3 nucleotides are TGTGCCAGCAGCCCCTGGACTAGCGGGAGTAATGAGCAGTTCTTC. Protein: CASSPWTSGSNEQFF. The J gene is TRBJ2-1, the V gene TRBV7-2; the match to TRBD2 covers 13 bases. The germline gives CDR1 SGHTA, CDR2 FQGNSA. V lost 5 bases and J lost 7; bases outside the gene matches: 5. This CDR3 is 15 amino acids long.

The chain carries TRBV5-1 and TRBJ1-2, with a possible D match to TRBD1 (5 bases). CDR1 and CDR2 from the germline V gene are SGHRS and YFSETQ. The CDR3 consists of 14 residues. Trimming took 4 bases from V and 8 from J, leaving 18 bases between them. The DNA for the CDR3 is TGCGCCAGCAGCCCAGCGAATAGACAGTCGGGCTACACCTTC. Its translation is CASSPANRQSGYTF.

The gene calls are TRBV27 and TRBJ2-5, with 10 bases aligning to TRBD1. V trimming: 11 bases; J trimming: 7 bases; junction bases outside the gene matches: 4. Germline V gives CDR1 MNHEY, CDR2 SMNVEV (reference sequence). This CDR3 is 11 amino acids long. CDR3 protein: CAVRQGATQYF. CDR3 nucleotide sequence: TGTGCCGTACGACAGGGGGCGACCCAGTACTTC.

The chain links TRBV10-3 to TRBJ2-3, with a tentative D call TRBD2 (6 bases). Germline CDR1 is ENHRY and CDR2 is SYGVKD. Between the trimmed V and J ends, which lost 4 bases and 6 bases, there was a span of 14 bases. The CDR3 is 14 amino acids. In nucleotides, the CDR3 is TGTGCCATCAGTGGGACTACAGTTTGGGATACGCAGTATTTT. It is translated as CAISGTTVWDTQYF.

This sequence joins TRBV6-1 and TRBJ1-2; D is unresolved. V lost 2 bases and J 0 bases, leaving 10 bases between the germline ends. Germline V gene lookup returns CDR1 MNHNS and CDR2 SASEGT. The CDR3 sequence is 15 residues long. CDR3 amino acids: CASSETSGANYGYTF. The CDR3 nucleotides read TGTGCCAGCAGTGAAACCAGCGGAGCTAACTATGGCTACACCTTC.

V gene TRBV6-6 combines with J gene TRBJ2-2; 7 nucleotides align to TRBD1. Germline V CDR1 and CDR2: MNHNY, SVGAGI (reference sequence). The CDR3 is made up of 13 amino acids. V dropped 11 bases and J dropped 10; count of bases not matched to a gene: 13. The CDR3 coding sequence is TGTGCCGGGGCTGGGACAGACCACCCGGAGCTGTTTTTT. Protein sequence: CAGAGTDHPELFF.

V is TRBV19 and J is TRBJ2-1; 8 bases are a match to TRBD2. Germline V gives CDR1 LNHDA, CDR2 SQIVND (reference sequence). Trimming took 4 bases from V and 9 from J; bases not matched to a gene: 11. This CDR3 region has 15 residues. CDR3 coding DNA: TGTGCCAGTAGTACGGGCGGGGGGCTTTCGAGTGAGCAGTTCTTC. This gives the protein CASSTGGGLSSEQFF.

This chain connects TRBV7-2 to TRBJ2-1, with 7 nucleotides matching TRBD1. This CDR3 contains 14 residues. V was pared by 4 bases and J by 2 bases, with 2 bases of the junction left unmatched. Germline CDR1 is SGHTA and CDR2 is FQGNSA. As DNA, the CDR3 is TGTGCCAGCAGCTCCGGACAGGCCTACAATGAGCAGTTCTTC. Protein sequence: CASSSGQAYNEQFF.